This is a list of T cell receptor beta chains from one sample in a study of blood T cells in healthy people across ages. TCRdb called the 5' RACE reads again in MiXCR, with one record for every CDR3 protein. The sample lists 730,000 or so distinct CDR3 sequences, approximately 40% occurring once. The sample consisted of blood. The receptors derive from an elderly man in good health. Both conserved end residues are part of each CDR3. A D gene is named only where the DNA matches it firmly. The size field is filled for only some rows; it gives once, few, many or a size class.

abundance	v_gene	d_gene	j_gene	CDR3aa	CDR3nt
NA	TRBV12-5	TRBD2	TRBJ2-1	CASGRGGDYNEQFF	TGTGCTAGTGGTAGGGGAGGGGATTACAATGAGCAGTTCTTC
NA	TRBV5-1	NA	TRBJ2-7	CASSPGPETGNYEQYF	TGCGCCAGCAGCCCAGGCCCCGAAACAGGGAACTACGAGCAGTACTTC
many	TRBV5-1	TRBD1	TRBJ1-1	CASSAGTANTEAFF	TGTGCCAGCAGTGCTGGGACAGCCAACACTGAAGCTTTCTTT
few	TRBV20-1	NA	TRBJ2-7	CSTKQGVYEQYF	TGCAGTACTAAACAGGGAGTCTACGAGCAGTACTTC
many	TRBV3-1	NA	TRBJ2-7	CASSQEKGYEQYF	TGTGCCAGCAGCCAAGAGAAGGGATACGAGCAGTACTTC
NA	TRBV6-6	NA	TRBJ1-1	CASSYGGTVAEAFF	TGTGCCAGCAGTTACGGGGGAACAGTCGCTGAAGCTTTCTTT
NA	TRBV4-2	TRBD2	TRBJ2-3	CASSRAAFTSGGTDTQYF	TGTGCCAGCAGCCGAGCCGCCTTCACTAGCGGAGGCACAGATACGCAGTATTTT
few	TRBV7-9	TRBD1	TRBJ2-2	CASSQRQGTTGELFF	TGTGCCAGCAGCCAACGACAGGGGACCACCGGGGAGCTGTTTTTT
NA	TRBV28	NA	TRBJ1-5	CASNPDQFGNQPQHF	TGTGCCAGCAACCCGGACCAGTTTGGCAATCAGCCCCAGCATTTT
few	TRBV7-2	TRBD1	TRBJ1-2	CASSPGQVNYGYTF	TGTGCCAGCAGCCCCGGACAGGTTAACTATGGCTACACCTTC
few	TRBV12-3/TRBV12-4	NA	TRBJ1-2	CASSFSRRGAGGYTF	TGTGCCAGCAGTTTTTCTCGTCGGGGGGCGGGAGGCTACACCTTC
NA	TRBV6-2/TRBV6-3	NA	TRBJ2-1	CASRTGGAHYNEQFF	TGTGCCAGCAGGACCGGGGGCGCCCACTACAATGAGCAGTTCTTC
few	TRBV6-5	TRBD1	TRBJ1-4	CASSLGQVPEKLFF	TGTGCCAGCAGTTTGGGACAGGTTCCTGAAAAACTGTTTTTT
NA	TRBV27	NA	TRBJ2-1	CASSLFPGGYHEQFF	TGTGCCAGCAGTTTATTCCCCGGCGGTTATCATGAGCAGTTCTTC
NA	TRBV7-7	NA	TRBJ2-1	CASGYKPGETQFF	TGTGCCAGCGGCTACAAACCCGGGGAGACCCAGTTCTTC
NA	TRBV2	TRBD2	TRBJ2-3	CASSRTSGGAQYF	TGTGCCAGCAGTCGGACTAGCGGGGGGGCGCAGTATTTT
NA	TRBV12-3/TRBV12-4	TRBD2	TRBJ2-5	CASSPRASGERQYF	TGTGCCAGCAGCCCGAGAGCTAGCGGAGAAAGGCAGTACTTC
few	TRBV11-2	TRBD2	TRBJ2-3	CASSPELPLAGGRDTQYF	TGTGCCAGCAGCCCGGAGCTCCCACTAGCGGGGGGGAGAGATACGCAGTATTTT
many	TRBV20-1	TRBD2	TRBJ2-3	CSARQAGGADTQYF	TGCAGTGCTAGACAAGCGGGAGGAGCAGATACGCAGTATTTT
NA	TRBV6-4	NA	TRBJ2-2	CASNRREKRNTGELFF	TGTGCCAGCAATCGCAGGGAGAAGCGGAACACCGGGGAGCTGTTTTTT
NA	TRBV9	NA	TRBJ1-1	CASSGGDTEAFF	TGTGCCAGCAGCGGGGGGGACACTGAAGCTTTCTTT
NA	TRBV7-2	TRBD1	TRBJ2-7	CTSSLDRGRDEQYF	TGTACCAGCAGCTTAGACAGGGGGCGGGACGAGCAGTACTTC
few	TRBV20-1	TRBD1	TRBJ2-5	CSAGTGKETQYF	TGCAGTGCAGGGACAGGGAAAGAGACCCAGTACTTC
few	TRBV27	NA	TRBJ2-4	CASRATKRPGVQYF	TGTGCCAGCAGGGCTACTAAGCGGCCAGGAGTGCAGTACTTC
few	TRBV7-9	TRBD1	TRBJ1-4	CASSLMTGTNEKLFF	TGTGCCAGCAGCCTGATGACAGGGACTAATGAAAAACTGTTTTTT
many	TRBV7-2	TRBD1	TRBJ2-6	CASSLRHPTGPLISGANVLTF	TGTGCCAGCAGCTTAAGGCACCCGACAGGGCCTCTTATCTCTGGGGCCAACGTCCTGACTTTC
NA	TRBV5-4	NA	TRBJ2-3	CASSLQRLTGTDTQYF	TGTGCCAGCAGCTTGCAGCGTCTCACAGGCACAGATACGCAGTATTTT
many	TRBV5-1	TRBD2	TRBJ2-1	CASSLVLAGEGNEQFF	TGCGCCAGCAGCTTGGTCCTAGCGGGAGAGGGTAATGAGCAGTTCTTC
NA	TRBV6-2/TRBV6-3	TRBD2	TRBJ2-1	CASRKEAGGHYNEQFF	TGTGCCAGCAGAAAAGAAGCGGGGGGCCACTACAATGAGCAGTTCTTC
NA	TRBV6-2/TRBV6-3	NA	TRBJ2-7	CASSYSIGLGMDYEQYF	TGTGCCAGCAGTTACTCGATCGGGTTGGGGATGGACTACGAGCAGTACTTC
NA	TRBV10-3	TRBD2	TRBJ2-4	CAISESFSAGDAIQYF	TGTGCCATCAGTGAGTCGTTCTCAGCGGGAGACGCCATTCAGTACTTC
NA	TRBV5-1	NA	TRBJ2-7	CASSLATGFGHEQYF	TGCGCCAGCAGCTTGGCCACGGGGTTTGGACACGAGCAGTACTTC
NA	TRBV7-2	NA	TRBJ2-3	CASSGSSGSTDTQYF	TGTGCCAGCAGCGGAAGCAGCGGAAGCACAGATACGCAGTATTTT
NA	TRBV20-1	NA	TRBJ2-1	CSARGQNYEQFF	TGCAGTGCTAGAGGACAGAACTACGAGCAGTTCTTC
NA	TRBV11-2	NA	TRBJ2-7	CASSYPTGGGYEQYF	TGTGCCAGCAGTTATCCGACGGGGGGCGGCTACGAGCAGTACTTC
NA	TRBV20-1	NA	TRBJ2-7	CSARRGAYEQYF	TGCAGTGCTAGAAGGGGGGCCTACGAGCAGTACTTC
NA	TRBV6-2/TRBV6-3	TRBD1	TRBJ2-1	CASSYPTGGSQGEQFF	TGTGCCAGCAGTTACCCCACAGGGGGTAGTCAAGGGGAGCAGTTCTTC
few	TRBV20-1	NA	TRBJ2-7	CSASVRGREYEQYF	TGCAGTGCTTCCGTTAGGGGGAGGGAGTACGAGCAGTACTTC
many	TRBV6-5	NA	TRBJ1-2	CASQKAGHYGYTF	TGTGCCTCACAGAAGGCAGGGCACTATGGCTACACCTTC
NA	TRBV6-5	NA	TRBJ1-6	CASSYSGPPNNNSPLHF	TGTGCCAGCAGTTACTCGGGACCGCCCAATAATAATTCACCCCTCCACTTT
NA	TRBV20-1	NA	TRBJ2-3	CSARPPQERGADTQYF	TGCAGTGCTAGGCCCCCACAGGAACGGGGTGCTGATACGCAGTATTTT